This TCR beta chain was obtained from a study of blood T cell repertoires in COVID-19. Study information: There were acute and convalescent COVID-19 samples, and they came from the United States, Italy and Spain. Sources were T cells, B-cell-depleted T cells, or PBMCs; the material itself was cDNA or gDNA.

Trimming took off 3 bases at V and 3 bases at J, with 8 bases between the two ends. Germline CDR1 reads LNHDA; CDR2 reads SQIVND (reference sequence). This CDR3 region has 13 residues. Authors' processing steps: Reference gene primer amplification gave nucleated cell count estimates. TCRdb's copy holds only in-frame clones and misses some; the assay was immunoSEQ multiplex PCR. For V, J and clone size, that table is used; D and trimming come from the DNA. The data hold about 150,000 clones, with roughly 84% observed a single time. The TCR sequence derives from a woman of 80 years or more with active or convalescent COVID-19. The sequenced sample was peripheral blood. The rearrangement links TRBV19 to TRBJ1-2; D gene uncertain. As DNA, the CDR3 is TGTGCCAGTAGTATGGAGAGGCACTATGGCTACACCTTC. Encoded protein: CASSMERHYGYTF.